The next 5 T cell receptor beta chains were all read from a single sample in a study of cytomegalovirus exposure and HLA in healthy donors. 13 Jbeta primers and 60 Vbeta primers were used for the PCR. Sequencing used immunoSEQ multiplex PCR; TCRdb keeps in-frame clones, though not all of them. The repertoire holds 170,000 or so clones, roughly 80% seen once, with around 5.8% in the top ten. Sample: PBMCs. Every receptor here comes from a male donor in good health and CMV-seropositive.

The chain has TRBV5-8 and TRBJ1-1; D call uncertain. The CDR3 is 12 amino acids. Germline-derived CDR1 and CDR2 are SGHTS and YDEGEE. Trimming removed 1 base from V and 7 bases from J, with 8 bases in between. CDR3 nucleotides: TGTGCCAGCAGCTTGCCCCTCTATGAAGCTTTCTTT. Protein product: CASSLPLYEAFF.

The J gene is TRBJ1-3, the V gene TRBV7-8, with 7 bases lining up with TRBD1. This CDR3 is 15 amino acids long. The germline CDR1 and CDR2 sequences are SGHVS and FQNEAQ. Trimming took 3 bases from V and 4 from J; bases not matched to a gene: 6. DNA for the CDR3: TGTGCCAGCAGCTTTGGGACAGCGGCGGGAAACACCATATATTTT. This sequence encodes CASSFGTAAGNTIYF.

V and J are TRBV19 and TRBJ2-3, with 7 nucleotides matching TRBD2. This CDR3 spans 15 amino acids. The ends lost 3 bases at V and 1 base at J; junction bases unmatched: 4. The germline V gene encodes CDR1 LNHDA and CDR2 SQIVND (reference sequence). CDR3 nucleotide sequence: TGTGCCAGTAGTATCGGGCTAGCGGGCACAGATACGCAGTATTTT. Encoded protein: CASSIGLAGTDTQYF.

This clone was found a few times. This chain joins TRBV9 and TRBJ2-1; a possible D gene is TRBD2 (6 bases). This CDR3 region has 14 residues. Per the germline V gene, CDR1 is SGDLS and CDR2 is YYNGEE. Deletions cut 3 bases from V and 7 bases from J, with 14 bases between. The CDR3 region is CASSGGVAANEQFF. The CDR3 coding sequence is TGTGCCAGCAGCGGCGGGGTCGCCGCAAATGAGCAGTTCTTC.

The chain combines TRBV6-1 with TRBJ2-3; maybe TRBD1 (6 bases). This CDR3 contains 16 residues. Germline values: CDR1 MNHNS, CDR2 SASEGT. V was clipped by 3 bases and J by 0 bases, with 13 bases between them. This chain's CDR3 is CASSDWTVTSTDTQYF. The CDR3 DNA reads TGTGCCAGCAGTGATTGGACAGTAACTAGCACAGATACGCAGTATTTT.